Listed below are T cell receptor beta chains from one sample, sequenced in a study of cytomegalovirus exposure and HLA in healthy donors. Sequencing was performed with immunoSEQ multiplex PCR; in TCRdb, only in-frame clones are kept and a portion is missing. Of about 180,000 clones in the sample, around three quarters are singletons; the top ten hold 2% to 2.5%. The material sequenced was PBMCs. These receptors all stem from a woman in her 30s in good health and CMV-seropositive. Both conserved end residues are part of each CDR3. The order of the fields is V gene, clone size, CDR3 protein. Some rows have no size entry. The others give once, few or many, or a class for an expanded clone.

>TRBV10-3|.
CAISGAGVTYEQYF
>TRBV5-6|.
CASSGARGSDEQYF
>TRBV2|.
CASSGDGNEQFF
>TRBV7-2|.
CASSHERTRVATNEKLFF
>TRBV10-1|.
CASSESKVQGGPTSNQPQHF
>TRBV10-1|.
CASSPPGRQETQYF
>TRBV18|once
CASSSGQASEQPQHF
>TRBV9|.
CASSVGATGELFF
>TRBV7-6|few
CASSPVGQPYTGELFF
>TRBV30|.
CAWDVGGAATGELFF
>TRBV6-1|few
CASSGLAGFRDTQYF
>TRBV4-2|.
CASSQDTVNQPQHF
>TRBV11-3|.
CASSQALLSSYNEQFF
>TRBV2|.
CASSDREMGNQPQHF
>TRBV6-5|.
CASRLDRVQIYGYTF
>TRBV9|.
CASSLLSGGPNEQFF
>TRBV16|.
CASTRRAGGGTDTQYF
>TRBV7-8|few
CASSRQDDPYEQYF
>TRBV2|.
CASSSGPGQGGREQYF
>TRBV7-8|.
CASSFRDRGPHYGYTF
>TRBV7-6|.
CASSLRGGTSSTDTQYF
>TRBV11-2|.
CASSLVWAATEAFF
>TRBV2|few
CASRGRINQPQHF
>TRBV7-2|.
CASGWRGNQPQHF
>TRBV19|.
CATRDRPTDTQYF
>TRBV5-1|.
CASSLVGGNEQFF
>TRBV28|.
CASSLPRERGGNYGYTF
>TRBV7-4|.
CASSLRGSGNTIYF
>TRBV5-4|.
CASSFTGQETQYF
>TRBV7-8|.
CASSLRRGGQVGAEGTDTQYF
>TRBV18|.
CASSPQGEGSYGYTF
>TRBV5-1|few
CASSYSGGEETQYF
>TRBV2|.
CASSEWTGGNQPQHF
>TRBV18|.
CASSLTTGGWNTGELFF
>TRBV4-3|.
CASSRPGGGSTEAFF
>TRBV7-9|.
CASSLAGGIVSYEQYF
>TRBV7-9|few
CASSSRTGGDTQYF
>TRBV18|.
CASSPLTPGQGVSYNSPLHF
>TRBV10-3|.
CAISGQGNYGYTF
>TRBV6-5|once
CASRRDRWGQPQHF
>TRBV7-9|.
CASSPEVPDTQYF